Included here is one T cell receptor beta chain sequence, with context. There is no known antigen for this receptor. Qualities for individual bases were not recorded, and no much larger clone is one base off. The donors were included in the validation cohort of 100 to 150 subjects, a group kept apart from the approximately 690-subject first cohort. The CDR3 numbers 14 residues from cysteine through phenylalanine. Of the read, only the CDR3 DNA is kept; its 42 bases are in frame from base 1. For CDR1 and CDR2, the germline V gene lists SGHRS and YFSETQ. V and J lose 1 base and 6 bases, and a span of 10 bases separates them. This entry is derived from a study of cytomegalovirus exposure and HLA in healthy donors (dated by TCRdb to the late 2010s). About the study as a whole: According to a later analysis, the roughly 130 validation repertoires were produced on the same platform as the approximately 620 repertoires of the first cohort. Besides the first cohort of some 670 subjects, a separate validation cohort made up of over 100 different subjects was used. High-throughput TCR immunosequencing, statistical association of individual TCRs with disease status, and machine learning were combined to predict cytomegalovirus infection status. The study was designed to test whether signatures of past pathogen exposure could be identified by cataloging public T cell receptors.

The research as a whole found: Most TCR sequences were seen in very few donors, while some public TCRs were found in many individuals. The validation cohort had no HLA typing available for a later analysis, so co-occurrence within that cohort was assessed over all 120 or so repertoires. The study listed 164 TCR beta chains as associated with cytomegalovirus. In a later analysis, TCRs clustered in the first cohort were found to also tend to co-occur in the approximately 120 validation repertoires, with about 94% of cluster scores above 0. A few of the identified cytomegalovirus-associated TCR beta chains were confirmed in vitro to be specific for cytomegalovirus antigens. Cytomegalovirus status was reported to be diagnosed by the classifier with high specificity and sensitivity in both the original and validation cohorts. According to the authors, the approach could potentially be generalized to other disease states and immunological phenotypes.

Library construction relied on the immunoSEQ multiplex PCR assay. In the source study's methods: A statistical classification framework was built to diagnose cytomegalovirus status from the catalog of TCR beta chain sequences. The immuneACCESS repertoire file appears here via TCRdb, limited to in-frame rearrangements. These files lack a portion of the clones; in checked studies, under half of the deficit traces to unresolved V genes, and the cause of the others is not known. V and J calls and clone size follow that table, whereas D and trimming were derived from the DNA. The sample yields about 220,000 clones; 80% to 90% were counted once. 2.9% of the sample lies in the top ten.

This clonotype was obtained from a woman aged 18-29 years in good health and CMV-seronegative. This chain joins TRBV5-1 to TRBJ1-4; no confident D gene assignment can be made. The sequencing input was PBMCs. CDR3 loop: CASSLSGTHEKLFF. The DNA reads TGCGCCAGCAGCTTGAGCGGTACTCATGAAAAACTGTTTTTT.